These 5 T cell receptor beta chains were sequenced from one sample in a study of blood T cells in healthy people across ages. Then a second PCR, running roughly 7 to 11 cycles, was carried out with a sample-barcoded 5' primer and a J-beta primer mix. Via MiXCR, TCRdb re-called the 5' RACE reads, giving one row per CDR3 protein. The sample holds over a million distinct CDR3 sequences, 20% to 25% seen once. The same sample was also studied in work on T cells of mothers and their children.

The sample was blood. The receptors originated from a girl aged 2-10 years in good health.

The V gene is TRBV7-9, the J gene TRBJ1-1, with no clear D. Trimming pared 1 base from V and 0 bases from J, leaving 9 bases between. There are 15 residues in the CDR3. The V gene's germline CDR1 is SEHNR and CDR2 FQNEAQ (reference sequence). CDR3 in DNA: TGTGCCAGCAGCTTAGTCCCACGGCTGAACACTGAAGCTTTCTTT. It translates to CASSLVPRLNTEAFF.

Only a few counts were recorded for this clonotype. The chain uses TRBV7-6 and TRBJ2-3; D is unresolved. The CDR3 sequence is 16 residues long. Between the trimmed V and J ends, which lost 4 bases and 1 base, there was a span of 15 bases. CDR1 is SGHVS and CDR2 is FNYEAQ in the germline V gene. CDR3 sequence: CASSSTEMGGTDTQYF. In DNA, the CDR3 is TGTGCCAGCAGCTCAACTGAAATGGGCGGCACAGATACGCAGTATTTT.

The chain employs TRBV27 and TRBJ2-5, with 7 bases matching TRBD1. The ends lost 4 bases at V and 7 bases at J; junction bases unmatched: 9. The germline gives CDR1 MNHEY, CDR2 SMNVEV (reference sequence). The CDR3 is 14 amino acids. CDR3 sequence reads: CASSSQGTVGTQYF. DNA for the CDR3: TGTGCCAGCAGTTCCCAGGGGACAGTGGGGACCCAGTACTTC.

The sample holds a few counts of this clonotype. In DNA form, the CDR3 reads TGCAGTGCTACGGGGGCCCCGTCCTACGAGCAGTACTTC. It codes for CSATGAPSYEQYF. The chain employs TRBV20-1 and TRBJ2-7; TRBD1 or TRBD2 may be the D gene (6 bases each). V lost 4 bases and J lost 1, with 11 bases in between. From germline, CDR1 is DFQATT and CDR2 SNEGSKA (reference sequence). The CDR3 totals 13 residues.

The chain uses TRBV7-2 and TRBJ1-4; D uncertain. Germline V lookup: CDR1 SGHTA, CDR2 FQGNSA. V gave up 1 base and J gave up 8 bases, with 8 bases separating them. The CDR3 sequence is 13 residues long. CDR3 in amino acids: CASSLEGGEKLFF. The CDR3, as DNA: TGTGCCAGCAGCTTAGAGGGCGGGGAAAAACTGTTTTTT.